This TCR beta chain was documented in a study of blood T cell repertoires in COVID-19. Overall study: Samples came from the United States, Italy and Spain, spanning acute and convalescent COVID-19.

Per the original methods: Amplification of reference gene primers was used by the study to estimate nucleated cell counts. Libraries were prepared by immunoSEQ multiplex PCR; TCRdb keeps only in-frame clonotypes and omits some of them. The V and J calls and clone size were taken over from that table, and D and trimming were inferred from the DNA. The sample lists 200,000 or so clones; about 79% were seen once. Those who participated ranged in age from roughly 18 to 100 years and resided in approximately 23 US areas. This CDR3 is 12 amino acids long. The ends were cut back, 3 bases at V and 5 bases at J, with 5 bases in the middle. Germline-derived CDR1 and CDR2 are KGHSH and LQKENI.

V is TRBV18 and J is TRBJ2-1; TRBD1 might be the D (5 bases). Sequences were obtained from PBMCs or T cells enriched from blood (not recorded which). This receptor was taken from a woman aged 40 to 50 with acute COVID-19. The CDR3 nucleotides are TGTGCCAGCTCACCGACAGACAATGAGCAGTTCTTC. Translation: CASSPTDNEQFF.